The subject of this entry is one T cell receptor (beta chain). No antigen is known for it. Chemo-refractory metastatic non-small-cell lung cancer patients underwent focal radiation alongside CTLA-4 blockade with ipilimumab. Libraries were prepared by immunoSEQ multiplex PCR; TCRdb keeps only in-frame clonotypes and omits some of them. The table includes tens of thousands of clones, over 70% detected once. This entry belongs to a study of radiotherapy plus CTLA-4 blockade in lung cancer. Study information: Objective responses emerged in 15% to 20% of patients, and roughly 30% attained disease control.

General study findings and limits: Following radiotherapy plus ipilimumab, tumor-derived TCR clones expanded in the blood. The best predictor of response was reported to be early blood T cell clone dynamics, with interferon-beta.

CDR1 and CDR2 from the germline V gene are MDHEN and SYDVKM. The CDR3 has 13 residues. Trimming removed 2 bases at V and 5 bases at J, with 10 bases between. This TCR came from a human donor with non-small cell lung cancer who had stable disease on radiotherapy plus ipilimumab. Sequencing used peripheral blood, obtained from a patient treated with radiotherapy plus ipilimumab. The chain combines TRBV28 with TRBJ2-7; D unclear. In DNA, the CDR3 is TGTGCCAGCAGTTTAGATGGTATCGACGAGCAGTACTTC. This encodes CASSLDGIDEQYF.